This is a list of T cell receptor beta chains from one sample in a study of cytomegalovirus exposure and HLA in healthy donors. The method was immunoSEQ multiplex PCR; TCRdb's version includes in-frame clones alone and lacks a portion of them. This table holds some 120,000 clones, 70% to 80% found once. Sequencing was performed on PBMCs. All receptors come from a man in his thirties or forties in good health and CMV-seronegative. Each CDR3 is given with its conserved first and last residue. A D gene is named only where the DNA matches it firmly. A clone size is listed for some rows: how often the clone was seen (once, few, many), or a class if it is expanded.

v_gene: TRBV16
j_gene: TRBJ1-3
abundance: -
len: 13
d_gene: -
CDR3aa: CASSQSAYSAIYF
CDR3nt: TGTGCCAGCAGCCAATCGGCCTATAGCGCCATATATTTT

v_gene: TRBV27
j_gene: TRBJ2-7
abundance: few
len: 15
d_gene: -
CDR3aa: CASSFTGVSSYEQYF
CDR3nt: TGTGCCAGCAGTTTCACCGGGGTGAGCTCCTACGAGCAGTACTTC

v_gene: TRBV14
j_gene: TRBJ1-5
abundance: -
len: 13
d_gene: -
CDR3aa: CASSKRSNQPQHF
CDR3nt: TGTGCCAGCAGCAAGCGTAGCAATCAGCCCCAGCATTTT

v_gene: TRBV7-3
j_gene: TRBJ2-1
abundance: -
len: 15
d_gene: -
CDR3aa: CASSLVSTGSSEQFF
CDR3nt: TGTGCCAGCAGCTTAGTGTCAACGGGATCAAGTGAGCAGTTCTTC

v_gene: TRBV27
j_gene: TRBJ2-3
abundance: -
len: 18
d_gene: TRBD2
CDR3aa: CASSFSSTSGFYTDTQYF
CDR3nt: TGTGCCAGCAGTTTTTCCTCGACTAGCGGTTTTTACACAGATACGCAGTATTTT

v_gene: TRBV5-1
j_gene: TRBJ1-1
abundance: -
len: 13
d_gene: TRBD1
CDR3aa: CASSLGPGGQAFF
CDR3nt: TGCGCCAGCAGCTTGGGTCCAGGGGGACAAGCTTTCTTT

v_gene: TRBV7-3
j_gene: TRBJ2-3
abundance: -
len: 15
d_gene: TRBD1
CDR3aa: CASSLQGAILDTQYF
CDR3nt: TGTGCCAGCAGCTTGCAGGGGGCTATATTAGATACGCAGTATTTT

v_gene: TRBV5-1
j_gene: TRBJ2-7
abundance: once
len: 14
d_gene: TRBD1
CDR3aa: CASSFLGGLNEQYF
CDR3nt: TGCGCCAGCAGCTTTCTAGGGGGCCTCAACGAGCAGTACTTC

v_gene: TRBV28
j_gene: TRBJ2-3
abundance: -
len: 15
d_gene: TRBD1
CDR3aa: CASSPRTGGSDTQYF
CDR3nt: TGTGCCAGCAGTCCTCGGACAGGGGGCTCGGATACGCAGTATTTT

v_gene: TRBV20-1
j_gene: TRBJ2-3
abundance: -
len: 11
d_gene: -
CDR3aa: CSAQNTDTQYF
CDR3nt: TGCAGTGCTCAGAACACAGATACGCAGTATTTT

v_gene: TRBV25-1
j_gene: TRBJ2-7
abundance: few
len: 14
d_gene: TRBD1
CDR3aa: CASSELRQGLRQYF
CDR3nt: TGTGCCAGCAGTGAATTGAGACAGGGTTTAAGACAGTACTTC

v_gene: TRBV30
j_gene: TRBJ1-6
abundance: few
len: 15
d_gene: -
CDR3aa: CAWTLVGPRNSPLHF
CDR3nt: TGTGCCTGGACTCTGGTGGGTCCGAGGAATTCACCCCTCCACTTT

v_gene: TRBV5-4
j_gene: TRBJ1-1
abundance: -
len: 13
d_gene: -
CDR3aa: CASSLGGDTEAFF
CDR3nt: TGTGCCAGCAGCTTGGGAGGCGACACTGAAGCTTTCTTT

v_gene: TRBV7-2
j_gene: TRBJ1-2
abundance: -
len: 13
d_gene: -
CDR3aa: CASSSSGAYGYTF
CDR3nt: TGTGCCAGCAGCTCGTCAGGTGCCTATGGCTACACCTTC

v_gene: TRBV10-3
j_gene: TRBJ1-2
abundance: -
len: 13
d_gene: TRBD1
CDR3aa: CAAASDRVYGYTF
CDR3nt: TGTGCCGCCGCTTCGGACAGGGTCTATGGCTACACCTTC

v_gene: TRBV19
j_gene: TRBJ2-1
abundance: -
len: 13
d_gene: -
CDR3aa: CASSILLADEQFF
CDR3nt: TGTGCCAGTAGTATACTGCTAGCAGATGAGCAGTTCTTC

v_gene: TRBV6-5
j_gene: TRBJ2-3
abundance: -
len: 14
d_gene: -
CDR3aa: CASGNTGSGDTQYF
CDR3nt: TGTGCCAGCGGAAATACAGGGAGCGGAGATACGCAGTATTTT

v_gene: TRBV5-6
j_gene: TRBJ1-1
abundance: few
len: 12
d_gene: TRBD1
CDR3aa: CASSPGQFEAFF
CDR3nt: TGTGCCAGCAGCCCGGGACAGTTTGAAGCTTTCTTT

v_gene: TRBV6-1
j_gene: TRBJ2-7
abundance: -
len: 13
d_gene: -
CDR3aa: CASSVPGSYEQYF
CDR3nt: TGTGCCAGCAGTGTTCCCGGTTCGTACGAGCAGTACTTC

v_gene: TRBV4-1
j_gene: TRBJ2-5
abundance: few
len: 12
d_gene: -
CDR3aa: CASSQDERYQYF
CDR3nt: TGCGCCAGCAGCCAAGATGAGAGGTACCAGTACTTC

v_gene: TRBV6-6
j_gene: TRBJ1-1
abundance: -
len: 11
d_gene: -
CDR3aa: CASLTRTEAFF
CDR3nt: TGTGCCAGCCTTACTCGGACTGAAGCTTTCTTT

v_gene: TRBV6-1
j_gene: TRBJ2-3
abundance: -
len: 14
d_gene: -
CDR3aa: CASSVTRGTDTQYF
CDR3nt: TGTGCCAGCAGTGTAACTAGAGGAACAGATACGCAGTATTTT

v_gene: TRBV7-9
j_gene: TRBJ1-3
abundance: -
len: 15
d_gene: -
CDR3aa: CASRLGTGTGNTIYF
CDR3nt: TGTGCCAGCAGGCTCGGGACTGGGACTGGAAACACCATATATTTT

v_gene: TRBV5-4
j_gene: TRBJ1-3
abundance: -
len: 16
d_gene: TRBD1
CDR3aa: CASSPGQGRSGNTIYF
CDR3nt: TGTGCCAGCAGCCCAGGACAGGGAAGGTCGGGAAACACCATATATTTT

v_gene: TRBV4-2
j_gene: TRBJ1-5
abundance: -
len: 15
d_gene: TRBD1
CDR3aa: CASSQEVGGGQPQHF
CDR3nt: TGTGCCAGCAGCCAAGAGGTAGGGGGCGGTCAGCCCCAGCATTTT

v_gene: TRBV30
j_gene: TRBJ2-2
abundance: -
len: 13
d_gene: -
CDR3aa: CAWGSGNTGELFF
CDR3nt: TGTGCCTGGGGCTCAGGGAACACCGGGGAGCTGTTTTTT

v_gene: TRBV9
j_gene: TRBJ2-1
abundance: -
len: 15
d_gene: TRBD2
CDR3aa: CASSASQRGVNEQFF
CDR3nt: TGTGCCAGCAGCGCCTCTCAGCGGGGGGTTAATGAGCAGTTCTTC

v_gene: TRBV29-1
j_gene: TRBJ1-3
abundance: -
len: 14
d_gene: -
CDR3aa: CSVDIVQGGNTIYF
CDR3nt: TGCAGCGTTGATATAGTACAGGGCGGAAACACCATATATTTT

v_gene: TRBV7-8
j_gene: TRBJ1-2
abundance: -
len: 16
d_gene: -
CDR3aa: CASSLGGQLTNYGYTF
CDR3nt: TGTGCCAGCAGCTTAGGAGGACAGCTCACTAACTATGGCTACACCTTC

v_gene: TRBV2
j_gene: TRBJ2-1
abundance: -
len: 12
d_gene: TRBD2
CDR3aa: CASSGSGRVEFF
CDR3nt: TGTGCCAGCAGCGGTAGCGGGAGGGTGGAGTTCTTC

v_gene: TRBV6-5
j_gene: TRBJ1-6
abundance: -
len: 13
d_gene: TRBD1
CDR3aa: CASRDRADSPLHF
CDR3nt: TGTGCCAGCAGAGACAGGGCGGACTCACCCCTCCACTTT

v_gene: TRBV28
j_gene: TRBJ1-2
abundance: -
len: 12
d_gene: -
CDR3aa: CASSPQNYGYTF
CDR3nt: TGTGCCAGCAGTCCCCAAAACTATGGCTACACCTTC

v_gene: TRBV5-1
j_gene: TRBJ2-3
abundance: few
len: 13
d_gene: -
CDR3aa: CASSLEGADTQYF
CDR3nt: TGCGCCAGCAGCTTGGAAGGGGCGGATACGCAGTATTTT

v_gene: TRBV29-1
j_gene: TRBJ2-1
abundance: -
len: 11
d_gene: -
CDR3aa: CSVGLANEQFF
CDR3nt: TGCAGCGTTGGATTAGCGAACGAGCAGTTCTTC

v_gene: TRBV6-4
j_gene: TRBJ2-7
abundance: few
len: 13
d_gene: TRBD1
CDR3aa: CASSAGQGFEQYF
CDR3nt: TGTGCCAGCAGTGCGGGACAGGGCTTCGAGCAGTACTTC

v_gene: TRBV5-1
j_gene: TRBJ2-3
abundance: -
len: 16
d_gene: -
CDR3aa: CASSLAGDSHTDTQYF
CDR3nt: TGCGCCAGCAGCTTGGCCGGGGACTCTCACACAGATACGCAGTATTTT

v_gene: TRBV7-3
j_gene: TRBJ2-1
abundance: once
len: 13
d_gene: TRBD2
CDR3aa: CASSFIREGEQFF
CDR3nt: TGTGCCAGCAGCTTTATCAGGGAGGGTGAGCAGTTCTTC

v_gene: TRBV29-1
j_gene: TRBJ2-7
abundance: -
len: 12
d_gene: TRBD2
CDR3aa: CSVAASGAEQYF
CDR3nt: TGCAGCGTTGCCGCTAGCGGAGCCGAGCAGTACTTC

v_gene: TRBV10-3
j_gene: TRBJ2-7
abundance: -
len: 17
d_gene: TRBD2
CDR3aa: CAISDPARRGGSYEQYF
CDR3nt: TGTGCCATCAGTGACCCCGCCCGGCGGGGGGGCTCCTACGAGCAGTACTTC

v_gene: TRBV5-4
j_gene: TRBJ1-4
abundance: -
len: 15
d_gene: -
CDR3aa: CASSLSVGRDEKLFF
CDR3nt: TGTGCCAGCAGCTTGAGTGTGGGGAGGGATGAAAAACTGTTTTTT

v_gene: TRBV11-2
j_gene: TRBJ2-7
abundance: -
len: 12
d_gene: -
CDR3aa: CASSLVQYEQYF
CDR3nt: TGTGCCAGCAGCTTAGTACAATACGAGCAGTACTTC

v_gene: TRBV5-1
j_gene: TRBJ2-7
abundance: -
len: 13
d_gene: -
CDR3aa: CASSLSGTYEQYF
CDR3nt: TGCGCCAGCAGCTTATCAGGGACCTACGAGCAGTACTTC

v_gene: TRBV5-1
j_gene: TRBJ2-7
abundance: -
len: 14
d_gene: TRBD1
CDR3aa: CASSFRDRGYEQYF
CDR3nt: TGCGCCAGCAGCTTTCGGGACAGGGGCTACGAGCAGTACTTC

v_gene: TRBV7-2
j_gene: TRBJ1-2
abundance: -
len: 14
d_gene: -
CDR3aa: CASSLYSTVYGYTF
CDR3nt: TGTGCCAGCAGCTTATATTCTACAGTGTATGGCTACACCTTC

v_gene: TRBV28
j_gene: TRBJ2-1
abundance: -
len: 13
d_gene: -
CDR3aa: CASGRRDVREQFF
CDR3nt: TGTGCCAGCGGTCGGCGGGATGTGCGTGAGCAGTTCTTC

v_gene: TRBV14
j_gene: TRBJ2-1
abundance: -
len: 15
d_gene: -
CDR3aa: CASSKRDGGVNEQFF
CDR3nt: TGTGCCAGCAGCAAAAGGGACGGAGGGGTCAATGAGCAGTTCTTC

v_gene: TRBV7-6
j_gene: TRBJ2-5
abundance: -
len: 15
d_gene: -
CDR3aa: CASSPLQTYRETQYF
CDR3nt: TGTGCCAGCAGCCCGTTACAGACCTATCGGGAGACCCAGTACTTC

v_gene: TRBV5-1
j_gene: TRBJ2-7
abundance: few
len: 13
d_gene: -
CDR3aa: CASSSPATYEQYF
CDR3nt: TGCGCCAGCAGCTCCCCTGCTACCTACGAGCAGTACTTC

v_gene: TRBV10-1
j_gene: TRBJ2-2
abundance: -
len: 15
d_gene: TRBD1
CDR3aa: CASSEQGASPGELFF
CDR3nt: TGCGCCAGCAGTGAGCAGGGGGCCTCACCCGGGGAGCTGTTTTTT

v_gene: TRBV7-2
j_gene: TRBJ2-2
abundance: -
len: 16
d_gene: TRBD2
CDR3aa: CASSLGLAGNTGELFF
CDR3nt: TGTGCCAGCAGCTTAGGACTAGCGGGGAACACCGGGGAGCTGTTTTTT

v_gene: TRBV6-1
j_gene: TRBJ2-7
abundance: few
len: 15
d_gene: TRBD1
CDR3aa: CASSEGPDRINEQYF
CDR3nt: TGTGCCAGCAGTGAAGGGCCGGACAGGATCAACGAGCAGTACTTC

v_gene: TRBV5-8
j_gene: TRBJ2-1
abundance: -
len: 16
d_gene: TRBD2
CDR3aa: CASSVAGASSYNGQFF
CDR3nt: TGTGCCAGCAGCGTAGCGGGGGCCAGCTCCTACAATGGGCAGTTCTTC

v_gene: TRBV5-6
j_gene: TRBJ1-2
abundance: -
len: 14
d_gene: -
CDR3aa: CASSLGLFNYGYTF
CDR3nt: TGTGCCAGCAGCTTGGGACTGTTTAACTATGGCTACACCTTC

v_gene: TRBV19
j_gene: TRBJ1-5
abundance: -
len: 16
d_gene: -
CDR3aa: CASSIGGGLGDQPQHF
CDR3nt: TGTGCCAGTAGTATAGGGGGAGGGTTAGGTGATCAGCCCCAGCATTTT

v_gene: TRBV6-5
j_gene: TRBJ2-7
abundance: -
len: 14
d_gene: -
CDR3aa: CASRPRDSSYEQYF
CDR3nt: TGTGCCAGCAGGCCCCGGGACTCCTCCTACGAGCAGTACTTC

v_gene: TRBV6-1
j_gene: TRBJ2-7
abundance: -
len: 15
d_gene: -
CDR3aa: CASSELAMSSYEQYF
CDR3nt: TGTGCCAGCAGTGAACTAGCGATGAGCTCCTACGAGCAGTACTTC

v_gene: TRBV28
j_gene: TRBJ1-3
abundance: few
len: 13
d_gene: -
CDR3aa: CATVPYSGNTIYF
CDR3nt: TGTGCCACCGTGCCCTACTCTGGAAACACCATATATTTT

v_gene: TRBV11-2
j_gene: TRBJ2-1
abundance: -
len: 15
d_gene: -
CDR3aa: CASSLDRGSYNEQFF
CDR3nt: TGTGCCAGCAGCTTAGACAGGGGATCCTACAATGAGCAGTTCTTC

v_gene: TRBV9
j_gene: TRBJ2-7
abundance: -
len: 15
d_gene: TRBD1
CDR3aa: CASSVAGTGGYEQYF
CDR3nt: TGTGCCAGCAGCGTAGCTGGGACAGGGGGTTACGAGCAGTACTTC